The 12 T cell receptor beta chains reported below all come from one sample, sequenced in a study of T cell repertoires in ileal Crohn's disease. Clones were read by immunoSEQ multiplex PCR, and TCRdb kept only the in-frame ones, dropping some. Of thousands of clones in the sample, 70% to 85% are singletons; the top ten hold 36%. Documented time point: neoterminal ileum biopsy at postoperative endoscopy, about 6 months after surgery. The sequencing sample was made of ileal tissue. Receptors originate from an adult with Crohn's disease.

This rearrangement joins TRBV12-2 to TRBJ1-2; TRBD1 is the table's D call, not checked against the DNA. TRBV12-2 is labeled a pseudogene. The length of the CDR3 is 16 residues. For the CDR3, the DNA is TGTGCAAGTCGCTTAGTTCGGTACAGGGTCGGCTATGGCTACACCTTC. Its translation is CASRLVRYRVGYGYTF.

This clone was found a few times. The chain is built from TRBV30 and TRBJ1-3; D is undetermined. The ends were cut back, 0 bases at V and 2 bases at J, with 11 bases in the middle. The germline V gene encodes CDR1 GTSNPN and CDR2 SVGIG (reference sequence). This CDR3 spans 15 amino acids. Here the CDR3 DNA reads TGTGCCTGGAGTGTATCGGGTCGTCCTGGAAACACCATATATTTT. Translation gives CAWSVSGRPGNTIYF.

A word on this clone: Other DNA sequences in the same sample also yield this CDR3. The chain's CDR3 is CASSIKGDTEAFF. In nucleotides, the CDR3 is TGTGCCAGTAGTATCAAGGGAGATACTGAAGCTTTCTTT. The V call is TRBV19, the J call TRBJ1-1; D is unresolved. V lost 3 bases and J 5 bases, leaving 10 bases between the germline ends. The CDR3 runs to 13 residues. Germline V CDR1 and CDR2: LNHDA, SQIVND (reference sequence).

The chain uses TRBV28 and TRBJ1-2, with a possible D match to TRBD1 (6 bases). V gave up 6 bases and J gave up 4 bases, with 21 bases separating them. Germline lookup yields CDR1 MDHEN and CDR2 SYDVKM. The CDR3 has 16 amino acids. The CDR3 spells CASSPPTGRGVYGYTF. DNA for the CDR3: TGTGCCAGCAGCCCCCCTACAGGGCGCGGAGTCTATGGCTACACCTTC.

The chain is built from TRBV7-9 and TRBJ1-2; 7 nucleotides align to TRBD1. J lost 4 bases, V lost 0 bases, and 8 bases had no gene match. CDR1 and CDR2 (germline): SEHNR, FQNEAQ (reference sequence). The CDR3 runs 16 residues. The CDR3 loop reads CASSLALGQIIYGYTF. In DNA, the CDR3 is TGTGCCAGCAGCTTAGCCTTGGGACAGATCATCTATGGCTACACCTTC.

The chain's CDR3 is CASSGGTLDTQYF. CDR3 coding DNA: TGTGCCAGCAGTGGCGGGACTCTAGATACGCAGTATTTT. The chain employs TRBV2 and TRBJ2-3; D perhaps matches TRBD2 (6 bases). This CDR3 is 13 amino acids long. Deletions cut 4 bases from V and 5 bases from J, with 10 bases between. Germline V gives CDR1 SNHLY, CDR2 FYNNEI.

This clone showed up just a few times. The V call is TRBV5-4, the J call TRBJ2-3; 11 nucleotides align to TRBD2. Trimming took 4 bases from V and 2 from J; bases not matched to a gene: 9. The CDR3 covers 17 residues. Per germline, CDR1 SGHNT and CDR2 YYREEE (reference sequence). The CDR3 spells CASSIDGLAGATDTQYF. DNA for the CDR3: TGTGCCAGCAGCATCGACGGACTAGCGGGCGCCACAGATACGCAGTATTTT.

This clone was recorded once. The chain recombines TRBV10-3 with TRBJ2-7; 11 bases are shared with TRBD2. Unmatched junction bases numbered 4, after V lost 6 bases and J lost 6 bases. The germline CDR1 and CDR2 sequences are ENHRY and SYGVKD. The CDR3 consists of 13 residues. In DNA form, the CDR3 reads TGTGCCATCAGGCTAGCGGGGGGCGGCGAGCAGTACTTC. It yields the protein CAIRLAGGGEQYF.

The gene calls are TRBV7-3 and TRBJ1-6, with 10 bases aligning to TRBD1. The V gene end was trimmed by 4 bases and the J gene end by 8 bases; junction bases not matched to a gene: 5. The CDR3 has 15 residues. CDR1 is SGHTA, CDR2 FQGTGA, per germline. The CDR3 sequence: CASSSMGQGYSPLHF. The CDR3 DNA sequence: TGTGCCAGCAGCTCCATGGGACAGGGGTATTCACCCCTCCACTTT.

V usage is TRBV7-9 and J usage is TRBJ2-7; D remains ambiguous. The V and J ends lost 3 bases and 2 bases respectively, with 8 bases between them. The CDR3 extends over 13 amino acids. CDR1 is SEHNR and CDR2 is FQNEAQ in the germline V gene (reference sequence). The CDR3 spells CASSLGSTYEQYF. The CDR3 DNA follows: TGTGCCAGCAGCTTGGGCAGTACCTACGAGCAGTACTTC.

This chain joins TRBV9 and TRBJ2-4; D is unclear. V gave up 3 bases and J gave up 8 bases, with 12 bases separating them. CDR1 and CDR2 (germline): SGDLS, YYNGEE. There are 13 residues in the CDR3. The CDR3 reads CASSGGPLDIQYF. CDR3 coding DNA: TGTGCCAGCAGCGGCGGCCCATTGGACATTCAGTACTTC. The full variable domain, with the rest looked up from reference TRBV9 and TRBJ2-4, is DSGVTQTPKHLITATGQRVTLRCSPRSGDLSVYWYQQSLDQGLQFLIQYYNGEERAKGNILERFSAQQFPDLHSELNLSSLELGDSALYFCASSGGPLDIQYFGAGTRLSVL.

This clone is categorized as large. This CDR3 is CASSQKRGGLGEQFF. In DNA, the CDR3 is TGCGCCAGCAGCCAAAAGCGGGGGGGCCTTGGTGAGCAGTTCTTC. The chain joins TRBV4-1 to TRBJ2-1, with 10 positions matching TRBD2. The V gene end was trimmed by 2 bases and the J gene end by 9 bases; junction bases not matched to a gene: 7. This CDR3 is built from 15 residues. The germline V gene encodes CDR1 MGHRA and CDR2 YSYEKL.